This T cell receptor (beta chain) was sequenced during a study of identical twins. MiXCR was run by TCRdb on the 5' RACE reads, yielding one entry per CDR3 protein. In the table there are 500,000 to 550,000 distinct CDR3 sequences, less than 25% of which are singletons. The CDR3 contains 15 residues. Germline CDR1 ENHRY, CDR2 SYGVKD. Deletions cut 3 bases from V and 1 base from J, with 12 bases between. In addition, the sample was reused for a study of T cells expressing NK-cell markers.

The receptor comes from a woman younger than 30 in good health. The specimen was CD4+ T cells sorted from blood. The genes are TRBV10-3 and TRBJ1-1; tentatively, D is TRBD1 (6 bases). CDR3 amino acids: CAISESPGANTEAFF. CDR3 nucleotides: TGTGCCATCAGTGAATCGCCAGGGGCGAACACTGAAGCTTTCTTT.